This T cell receptor (beta chain) was recorded in a study of OX40 agonist ivuxolimab in advanced cancers. Across the whole study: Head and neck, renal cell, melanoma or hepatocellular carcinoma were the cancers that dose-escalation patients had. Earlier anti-PD-1, anti-PD-L1 or anti-CTLA-4 therapy was permitted; around 40% had received some. Study-wide points: Individuals who were partial responders at 0.1-3.0 mg/kg had clonal expansion that ranked among the lowest. Average numbers of expanded clones were greater in CD8+ T cells than in CD4+.

The CDR3 length is 16 residues. Germline V gene lookup returns CDR1 MDHEN and CDR2 SYDVKM. V lost 6 bases and J lost 1, with 18 bases in between. About this clone: Its matching antigen is unknown.

Libraries were prepared by immunoSEQ multiplex PCR; TCRdb keeps only in-frame clonotypes and omits some of them. The data hold more than 25,000 clones, with approximately 85% observed a single time. The sequencing used CD4+ or CD8+ T cells sorted from blood, collected in a trial of the OX40 agonist ivuxolimab. The chain carries TRBV28 and TRBJ1-1; a possible D gene is TRBD1 (6 bases). This receptor was taken from an adult with an advanced solid tumor such as melanoma, head and neck, liver or kidney cancer. The CDR3 region has the DNA TGTGCCAGCAGAGACTCACAGGGAGGAAGGAACACTGAAGCTTTCTTT. Amino acid sequence: CASRDSQGGRNTEAFF.